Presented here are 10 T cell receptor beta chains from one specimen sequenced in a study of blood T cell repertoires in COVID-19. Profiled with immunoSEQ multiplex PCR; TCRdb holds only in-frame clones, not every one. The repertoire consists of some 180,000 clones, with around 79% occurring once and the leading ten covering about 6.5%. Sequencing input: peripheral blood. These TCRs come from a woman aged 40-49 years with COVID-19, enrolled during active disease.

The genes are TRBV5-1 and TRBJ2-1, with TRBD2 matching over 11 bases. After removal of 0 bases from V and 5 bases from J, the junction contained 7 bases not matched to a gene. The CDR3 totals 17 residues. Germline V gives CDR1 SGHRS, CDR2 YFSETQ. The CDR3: CASSLAAGTSGNNEQFF. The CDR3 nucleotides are TGCGCCAGCAGCTTGGCCGCTGGGACTAGCGGAAACAATGAGCAGTTCTTC.

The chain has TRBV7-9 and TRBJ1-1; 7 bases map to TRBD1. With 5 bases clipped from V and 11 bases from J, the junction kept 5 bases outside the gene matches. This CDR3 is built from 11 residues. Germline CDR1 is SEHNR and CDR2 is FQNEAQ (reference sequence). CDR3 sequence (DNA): TGTGCCAGCAGCCTTGAGGGGGCGGCTTTCTTT. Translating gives CASSLEGAAFF.

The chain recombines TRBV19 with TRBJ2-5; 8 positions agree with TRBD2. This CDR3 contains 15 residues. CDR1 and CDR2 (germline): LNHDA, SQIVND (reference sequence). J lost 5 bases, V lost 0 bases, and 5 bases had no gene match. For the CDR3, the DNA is TGTGCCAGTAGTATAGACCCCGGGAGGGAGGAGACCCAGTACTTC. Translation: CASSIDPGREETQYF.

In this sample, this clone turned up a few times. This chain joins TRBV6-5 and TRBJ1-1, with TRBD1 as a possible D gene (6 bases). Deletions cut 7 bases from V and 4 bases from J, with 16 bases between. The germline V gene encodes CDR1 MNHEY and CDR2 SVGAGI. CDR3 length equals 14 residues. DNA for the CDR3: TGTGCCAGCATCAAACAGGGTCTAGGCACTGAAGCTTTCTTT. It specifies CASIKQGLGTEAFF.

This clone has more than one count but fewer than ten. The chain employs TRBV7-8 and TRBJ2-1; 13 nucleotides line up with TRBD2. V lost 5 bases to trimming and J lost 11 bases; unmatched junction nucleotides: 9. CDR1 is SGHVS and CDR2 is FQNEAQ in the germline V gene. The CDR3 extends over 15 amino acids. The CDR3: CASSLPGLAGKKQFF. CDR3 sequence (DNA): TGTGCCAGCAGCCTCCCGGGACTAGCGGGAAAAAAGCAGTTCTTC.

The CDR3 DNA reads as TGTGCCAGCAGCGTAGACCCTAGCGGGGGGGCCTATGAGCAGTTCTTC. Its protein is CASSVDPSGGAYEQFF. The J gene is TRBJ2-1, the V gene TRBV9, with 12 bases that match TRBD2. Germline loops: CDR1 SGDLS, CDR2 YYNGEE. Trimming took 0 bases from V and 8 from J; bases not matched to a gene: 6. This CDR3 has 16 amino acids.

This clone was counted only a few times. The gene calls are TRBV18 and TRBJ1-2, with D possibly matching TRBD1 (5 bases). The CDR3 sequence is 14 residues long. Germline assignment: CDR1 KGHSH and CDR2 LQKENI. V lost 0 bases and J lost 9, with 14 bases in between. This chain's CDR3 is CASSPPGRAASYTF. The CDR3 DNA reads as TGTGCCAGCTCACCACCCGGCAGGGCGGCGAGCTACACCTTC. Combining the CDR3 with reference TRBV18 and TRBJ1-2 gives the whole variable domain NAGVMQNPRHLVRRRGQEARLRCSPMKGHSHVYWYRQLPEEGLKFMVYLQKENIIDESGMPKERFSAEFPKEGPSILRIQQVVRGDSAAYFCASSPPGRAASYTFGSGTRLTVV.

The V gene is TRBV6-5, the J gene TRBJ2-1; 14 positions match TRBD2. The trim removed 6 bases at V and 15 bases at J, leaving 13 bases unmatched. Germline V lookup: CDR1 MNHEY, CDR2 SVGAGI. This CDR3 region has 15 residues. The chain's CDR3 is CASRRKPGLAGELFF. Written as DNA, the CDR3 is TGTGCCAGCAGACGAAAACCGGGACTAGCGGGAGAGTTGTTCTTC.

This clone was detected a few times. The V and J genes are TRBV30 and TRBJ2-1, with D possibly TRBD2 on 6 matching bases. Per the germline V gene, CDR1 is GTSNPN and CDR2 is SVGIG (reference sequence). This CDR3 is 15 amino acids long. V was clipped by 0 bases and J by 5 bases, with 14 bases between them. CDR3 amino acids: CAWSVGAGSNNEQFF. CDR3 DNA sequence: TGTGCCTGGAGTGTAGGGGCGGGGAGTAACAATGAGCAGTTCTTC.

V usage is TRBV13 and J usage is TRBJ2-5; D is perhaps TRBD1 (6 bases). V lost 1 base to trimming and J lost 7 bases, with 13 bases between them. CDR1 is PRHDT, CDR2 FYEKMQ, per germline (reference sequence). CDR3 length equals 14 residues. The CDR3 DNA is TGTGCCAGCAGCTTAGTGGGGGCAGTCGGGACCCAGTACTTC. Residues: CASSLVGAVGTQYF.